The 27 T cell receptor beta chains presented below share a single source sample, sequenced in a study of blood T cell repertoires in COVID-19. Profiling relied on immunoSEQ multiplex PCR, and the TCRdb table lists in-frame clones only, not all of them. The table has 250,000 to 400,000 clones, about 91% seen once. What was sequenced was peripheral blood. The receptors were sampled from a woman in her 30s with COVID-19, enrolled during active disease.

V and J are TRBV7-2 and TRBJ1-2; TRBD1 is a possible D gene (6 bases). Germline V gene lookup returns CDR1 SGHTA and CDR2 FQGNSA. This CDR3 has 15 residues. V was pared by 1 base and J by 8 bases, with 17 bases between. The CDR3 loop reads CASSLDYSTGAGYTF. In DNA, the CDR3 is TGTGCCAGCAGCTTAGATTATTCGACAGGTGCGGGCTACACCTTC.

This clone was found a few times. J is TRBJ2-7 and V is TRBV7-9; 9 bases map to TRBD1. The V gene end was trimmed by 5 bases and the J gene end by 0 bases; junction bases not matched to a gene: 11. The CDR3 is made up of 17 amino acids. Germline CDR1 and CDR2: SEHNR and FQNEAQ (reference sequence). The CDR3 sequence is CASSTRTGQGNSYEQYF. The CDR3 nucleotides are TGTGCCAGCAGCACGAGGACGGGACAGGGTAACTCCTACGAGCAGTACTTC.

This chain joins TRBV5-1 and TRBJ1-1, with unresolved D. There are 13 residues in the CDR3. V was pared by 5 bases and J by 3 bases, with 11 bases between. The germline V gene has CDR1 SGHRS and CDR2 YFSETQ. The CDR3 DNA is TGCGCCAGCAGACCCCAGGAAGACACTGAAGCTTTCTTT. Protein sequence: CASRPQEDTEAFF.

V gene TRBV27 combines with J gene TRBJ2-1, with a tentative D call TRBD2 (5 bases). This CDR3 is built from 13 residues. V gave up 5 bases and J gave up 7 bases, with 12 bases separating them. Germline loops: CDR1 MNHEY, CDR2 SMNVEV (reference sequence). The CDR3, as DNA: TGTGCCAGCAGTCCCCTACTAGGGAATGAGCAGTTCTTC. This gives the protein CASSPLLGNEQFF.

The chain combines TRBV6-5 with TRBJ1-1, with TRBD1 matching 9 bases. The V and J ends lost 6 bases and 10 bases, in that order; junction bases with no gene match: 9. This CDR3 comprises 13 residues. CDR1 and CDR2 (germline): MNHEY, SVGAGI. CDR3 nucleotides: TGTGCCAGCAGCGACAGGGGGTTGGGGGGAGCTTTCTTT. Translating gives CASSDRGLGGAFF.

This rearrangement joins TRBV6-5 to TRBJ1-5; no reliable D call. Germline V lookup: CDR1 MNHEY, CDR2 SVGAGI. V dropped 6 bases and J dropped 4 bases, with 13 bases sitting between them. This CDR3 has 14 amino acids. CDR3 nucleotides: TGTGCCAGCAGCCCCCTCAGGTGGAATCAGCCCCAGCATTTT. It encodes CASSPLRWNQPQHF.

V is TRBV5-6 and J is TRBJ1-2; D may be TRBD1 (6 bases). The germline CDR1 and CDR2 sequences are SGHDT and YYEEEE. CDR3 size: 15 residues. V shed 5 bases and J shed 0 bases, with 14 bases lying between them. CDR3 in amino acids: CASSIGTSSNYGYTF. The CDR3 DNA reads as TGTGCCAGCAGTATTGGGACATCATCTAACTATGGCTACACCTTC.

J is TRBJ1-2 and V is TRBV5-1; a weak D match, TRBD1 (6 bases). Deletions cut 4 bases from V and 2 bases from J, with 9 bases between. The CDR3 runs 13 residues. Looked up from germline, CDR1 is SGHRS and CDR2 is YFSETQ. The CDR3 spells CASSLQGNYGYTF. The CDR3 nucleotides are TGCGCCAGCAGCCTACAGGGAAACTATGGCTACACCTTC.

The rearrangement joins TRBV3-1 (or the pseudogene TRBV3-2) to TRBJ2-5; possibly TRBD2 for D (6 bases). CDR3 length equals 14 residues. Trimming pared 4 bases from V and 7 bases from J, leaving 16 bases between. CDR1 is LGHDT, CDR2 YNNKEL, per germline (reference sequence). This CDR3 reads CASSPRDRRGTQYF. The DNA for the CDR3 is TGTGCCAGCAGCCCGCGGGACCGGCGCGGGACCCAGTACTTC.

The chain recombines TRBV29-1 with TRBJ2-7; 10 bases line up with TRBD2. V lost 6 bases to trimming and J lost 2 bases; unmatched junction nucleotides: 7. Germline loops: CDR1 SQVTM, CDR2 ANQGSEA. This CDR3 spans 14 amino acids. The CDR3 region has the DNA TGCAGCGTCGTAGCGGGGGGCTCCGCCTACGAGCAGTACGTC. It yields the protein CSVVAGGSAYEQYV.

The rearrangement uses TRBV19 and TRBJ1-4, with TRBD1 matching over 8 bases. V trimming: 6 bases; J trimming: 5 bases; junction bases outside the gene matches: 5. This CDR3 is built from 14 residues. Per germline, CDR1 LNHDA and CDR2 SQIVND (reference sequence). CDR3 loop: CASSRQGSNEKLFF. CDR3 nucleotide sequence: TGTGCCAGTAGCCGACAGGGGTCAAATGAAAAACTGTTTTTT.

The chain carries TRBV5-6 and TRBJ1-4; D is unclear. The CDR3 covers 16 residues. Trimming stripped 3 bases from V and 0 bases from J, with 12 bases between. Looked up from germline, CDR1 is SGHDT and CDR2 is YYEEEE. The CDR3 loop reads CASSSYLSTTNEKLFF. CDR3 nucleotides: TGTGCCAGCAGCTCGTACTTATCTACAACTAATGAAAAACTGTTTTTT.

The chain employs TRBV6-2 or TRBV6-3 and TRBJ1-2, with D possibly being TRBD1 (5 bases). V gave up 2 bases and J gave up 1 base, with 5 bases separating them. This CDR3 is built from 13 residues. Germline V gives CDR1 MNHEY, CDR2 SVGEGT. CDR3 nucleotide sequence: TGTGCCAGCAGTTACGACAGTAACTATGGCTACACCTTC. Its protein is CASSYDSNYGYTF.

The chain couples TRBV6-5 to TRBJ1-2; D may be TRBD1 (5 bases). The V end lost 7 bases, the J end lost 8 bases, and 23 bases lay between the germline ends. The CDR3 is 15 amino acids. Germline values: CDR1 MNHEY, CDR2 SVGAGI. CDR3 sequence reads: CASKARQPLLRGYTF. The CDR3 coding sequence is TGTGCCAGCAAAGCCCGACAGCCATTACTGAGAGGCTACACCTTC.

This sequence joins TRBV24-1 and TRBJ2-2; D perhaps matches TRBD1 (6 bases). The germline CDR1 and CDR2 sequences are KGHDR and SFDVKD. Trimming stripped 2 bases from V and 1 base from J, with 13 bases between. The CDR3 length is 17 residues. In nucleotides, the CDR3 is TGTGCCACCAGTGATTCCCGCCGGACAGAGAACACCGGGGAGCTGTTTTTT. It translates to CATSDSRRTENTGELFF.

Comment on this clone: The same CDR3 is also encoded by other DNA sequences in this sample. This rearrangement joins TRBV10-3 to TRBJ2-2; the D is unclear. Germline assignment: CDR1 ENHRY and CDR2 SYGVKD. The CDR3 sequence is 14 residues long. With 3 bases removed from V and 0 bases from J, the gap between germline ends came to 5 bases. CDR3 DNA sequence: TGTGCCATCAGTGAAGCGTCGAACACCGGGGAGCTGTTTTTT. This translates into CAISEASNTGELFF.

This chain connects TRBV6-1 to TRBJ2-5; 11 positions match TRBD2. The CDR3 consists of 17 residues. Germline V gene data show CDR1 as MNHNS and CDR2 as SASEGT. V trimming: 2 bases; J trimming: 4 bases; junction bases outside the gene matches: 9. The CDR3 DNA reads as TGTGCCAGCAGTGAATCCCCACTAGCGGGGGTGGGAGAGACCCAGTACTTC. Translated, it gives CASSESPLAGVGETQYF.

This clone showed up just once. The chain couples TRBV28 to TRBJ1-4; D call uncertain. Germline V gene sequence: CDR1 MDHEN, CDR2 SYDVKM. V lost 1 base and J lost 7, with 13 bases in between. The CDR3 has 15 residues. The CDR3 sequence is CASSLLSGNFEKLFF. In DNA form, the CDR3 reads TGTGCCAGCAGTTTATTGAGCGGGAATTTTGAAAAACTGTTTTTT.

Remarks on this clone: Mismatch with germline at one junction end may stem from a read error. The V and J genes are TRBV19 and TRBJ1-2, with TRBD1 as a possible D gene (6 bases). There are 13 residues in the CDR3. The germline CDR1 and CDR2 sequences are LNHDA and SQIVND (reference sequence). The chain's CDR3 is CASKQGSDYGYTF. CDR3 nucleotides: TGTGCAAGTAAGCAGGGGTCGGACTATGGCTACACCTTC.

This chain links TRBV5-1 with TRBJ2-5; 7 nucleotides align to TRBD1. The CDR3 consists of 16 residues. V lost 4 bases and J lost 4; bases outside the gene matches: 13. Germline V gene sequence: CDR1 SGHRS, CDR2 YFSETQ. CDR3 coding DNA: TGCGCCAGCAGCGGGGCGACAGGGACGGTGGCAGAGACCCAGTACTTC. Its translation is CASSGATGTVAETQYF. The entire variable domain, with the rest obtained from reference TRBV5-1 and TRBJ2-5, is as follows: KAGVTQTPRYLIKTRGQQVTLSCSPISGHRSVSWYQQTPGQGLQFLFEYFSETQRNKGNFPGRFSGRQFSNSRSEMNVSTLELGDSALYLCASSGATGTVAETQYFGPGTRLLVL.

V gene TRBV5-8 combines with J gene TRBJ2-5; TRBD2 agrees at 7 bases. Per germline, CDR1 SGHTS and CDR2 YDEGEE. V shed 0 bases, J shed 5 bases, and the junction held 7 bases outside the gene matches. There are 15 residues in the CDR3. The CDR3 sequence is CASSLDLGRGETQYF. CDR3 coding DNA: TGTGCCAGCAGCTTGGATCTGGGGAGGGGTGAGACCCAGTACTTC. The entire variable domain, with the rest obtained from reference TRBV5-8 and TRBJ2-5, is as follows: EAGVTQSPTHLIKTRGQQATLRCSPISGHTSVYWYQQALGLGLQFLLWYDEGEERNRGNFPPRFSGRQFPNYSSELNVNALELEDSALYLCASSLDLGRGETQYFGPGTRLLVL.

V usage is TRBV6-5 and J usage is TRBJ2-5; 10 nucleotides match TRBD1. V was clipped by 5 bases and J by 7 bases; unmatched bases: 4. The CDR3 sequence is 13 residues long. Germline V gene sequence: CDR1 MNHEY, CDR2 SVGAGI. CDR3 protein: CASSTDRGGTQYF. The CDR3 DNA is TGTGCCAGCAGTACGGACAGGGGGGGGACCCAGTACTTC.

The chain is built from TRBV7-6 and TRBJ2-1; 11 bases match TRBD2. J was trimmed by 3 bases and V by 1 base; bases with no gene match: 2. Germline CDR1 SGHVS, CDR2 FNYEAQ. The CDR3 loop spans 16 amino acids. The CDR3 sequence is CASSLVGTSGYNEQFF. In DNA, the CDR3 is TGTGCCAGCAGCTTAGTCGGGACTAGCGGCTACAATGAGCAGTTCTTC.

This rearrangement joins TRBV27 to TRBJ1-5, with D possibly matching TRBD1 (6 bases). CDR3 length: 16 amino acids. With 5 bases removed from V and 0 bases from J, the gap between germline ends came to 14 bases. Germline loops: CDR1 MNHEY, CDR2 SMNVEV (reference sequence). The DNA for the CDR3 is TGTGCCAGCAGTACATACGACAGGTATAGCAATCAGCCCCAGCATTTT. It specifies CASSTYDRYSNQPQHF.

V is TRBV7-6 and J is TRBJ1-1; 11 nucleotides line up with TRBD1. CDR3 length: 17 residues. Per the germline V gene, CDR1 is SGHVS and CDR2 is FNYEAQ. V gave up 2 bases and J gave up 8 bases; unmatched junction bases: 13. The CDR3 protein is CASSLYGRGQGAREAFF. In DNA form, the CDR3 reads TGTGCCAGCAGCTTATACGGGAGAGGACAGGGGGCTCGGGAAGCTTTCTTT.

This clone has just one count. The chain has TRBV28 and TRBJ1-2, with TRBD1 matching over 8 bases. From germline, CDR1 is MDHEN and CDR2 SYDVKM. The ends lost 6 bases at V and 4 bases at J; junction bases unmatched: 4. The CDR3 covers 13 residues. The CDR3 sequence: CASRQGVGYGYTF. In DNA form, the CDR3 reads TGTGCCAGCAGACAGGGGGTGGGCTATGGCTACACCTTC.

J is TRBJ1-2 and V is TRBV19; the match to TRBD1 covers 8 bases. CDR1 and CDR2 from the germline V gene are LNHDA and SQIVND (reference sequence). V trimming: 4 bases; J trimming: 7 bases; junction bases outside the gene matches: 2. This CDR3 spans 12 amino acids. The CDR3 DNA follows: TGTGCCAGTAGTACTGGGACAGGTGGCTACACCTTC. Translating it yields CASSTGTGGYTF. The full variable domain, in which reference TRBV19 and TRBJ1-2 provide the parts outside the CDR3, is DGGITQSPKYLFRKEGQNVTLSCEQNLNHDAMYWYRQDPGQGLRLIYYSQIVNDFQKGDIAEGYSVSREKKESFPLTVTSAQKNPTAFYLCASSTGTGGYTFGSGTRLTVV.